The 7 T cell receptor beta chains in this list originate from one sample, sequenced in a study of CD8+ T cells in alopecia areata. Treatment indicated: oral pan-JAK inhibitor, 5-10 mg twice daily. Following extraction, RNA underwent reverse transcription to cDNA, which served as the sequencing template. This table comes from immunoSEQ multiplex PCR, and its TCRdb copy is limited to in-frame clones, with some not included. This sample carries over 90,000 clones, 85% to 90% of them seen once, and the ten largest clones take roughly 10%. The sequences come from CD8+ T cells sorted from blood, collected between weeks 30 and 35, from a patient treated with tofacitinib. Receptors were obtained from a human donor with alopecia areata.

This rearrangement joins TRBV29-1 to TRBJ1-1; D not certain. This CDR3 is 12 amino acids long. Germline CDR1 is SQVTM and CDR2 is ANQGSEA. Trimming pared 2 bases from V and 1 base from J, leaving 5 bases between. CDR3 coding DNA: TGCAGCGTTGAAATCTCGAACACTGAAGCTTTCTTT. Its protein product is CSVEISNTEAFF.

The J gene is TRBJ2-2, the V gene TRBV7-6, with D possibly matching TRBD2 (5 bases). The ends were cut back, 7 bases at V and 6 bases at J, with 6 bases in the middle. CDR1 and CDR2 from the germline V gene are SGHVS and FNYEAQ. This CDR3 spans 11 amino acids. The CDR3 DNA follows: TGTGCCAGCATGGAGGCCGGGGAGCTGTTTTTT. Translating it yields CASMEAGELFF.

The chain couples TRBV11-3 to TRBJ2-1, with D unresolved. Trimming removed 5 bases from V and 10 bases from J, with 15 bases in between. Looked up from germline, CDR1 is SGHNT and CDR2 is YENEEA. The CDR3 extends over 13 amino acids. The CDR3 nucleotides are TGTGCCAGCAGCCGTCCTAACGGTAGGGAGCAGTTCTTC. Residues: CASSRPNGREQFF.

This chain joins TRBV7-3 and TRBJ2-1; no clear D. V was clipped by 1 base and J by 3 bases, with 13 bases between them. CDR1 is SGHTA and CDR2 is FQGTGA in the germline V gene. This CDR3 is 16 amino acids long. CDR3: CASSLNLALNYNEQFF. The CDR3 nucleotides are TGTGCCAGCAGCTTAAACCTCGCCCTAAACTACAATGAGCAGTTCTTC. Full variable domain (rest looked up from reference TRBV7-3 and TRBJ2-1): GAGVSQTPSNKVTEKGKYVELRCDPISGHTALYWYRQSLGQGPEFLIYFQGTGAADDSGLPNDRFFAVRPEGSVSTLKIQRTERGDSAVYLCASSLNLALNYNEQFFGPGTRLTVL.

J is TRBJ2-3 and V is TRBV6-6, with D uncertain. CDR1 MNHNY and CDR2 SVGAGI come from the germline V gene (reference sequence). The V and J ends lost 4 bases and 0 bases respectively, with 11 bases between them. There are 15 residues in the CDR3. The CDR3, as DNA: TGTGCCAGCAGTTTGGGCAGGCCTAGCACAGATACGCAGTATTTT. The encoded protein is CASSLGRPSTDTQYF.

This clone was recorded once. CDR3 sequence (DNA): TGTGCCAGCAGTGGGGCAGGGGGCGCAGCCTACGAGCAGTACTTC. It specifies CASSGAGGAAYEQYF. V usage is TRBV2 and J usage is TRBJ2-7; 8 bases are a match to TRBD1. V lost 4 bases and J lost 2; bases outside the gene matches: 7. Germline CDR1 SNHLY, CDR2 FYNNEI. The CDR3 loop spans 15 amino acids.

The rearrangement uses TRBV7-9 and TRBJ2-7; D may be TRBD2 (6 bases). The V and J ends lost 5 bases and 1 base respectively, with 18 bases between them. Germline CDR1 is SEHNR and CDR2 is FQNEAQ (reference sequence). The CDR3 totals 16 residues. CDR3 nucleotides: TGTGCCAGCAGCCAAGGACACCTGAGCGGGTCCTACGAGCAGTACTTC. Translation: CASSQGHLSGSYEQYF. The whole variable domain, remainder taken from reference TRBV7-9 and TRBJ2-7, is DTGVSQNPRHKITKRGQNVTFRCDPISEHNRLYWYRQTLGQGPEFLTYFQNEAQLEKSRLLSDRFSAERPKGSFSTLEIQRTEQGDSAMYLCASSQGHLSGSYEQYFGPGTRLTVT.